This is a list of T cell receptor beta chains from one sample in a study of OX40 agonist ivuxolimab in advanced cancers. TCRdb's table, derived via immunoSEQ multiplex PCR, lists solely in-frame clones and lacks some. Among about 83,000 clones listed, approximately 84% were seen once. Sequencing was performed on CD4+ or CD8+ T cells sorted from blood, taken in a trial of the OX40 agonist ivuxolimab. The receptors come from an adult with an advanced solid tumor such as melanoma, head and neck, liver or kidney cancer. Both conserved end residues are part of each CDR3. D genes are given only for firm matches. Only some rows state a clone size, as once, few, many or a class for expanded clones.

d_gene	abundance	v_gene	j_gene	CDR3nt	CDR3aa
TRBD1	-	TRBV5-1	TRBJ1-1	TGCGCCAGCAGCTTCGGACAGGGGATGAACACTGAAGCTTTCTTT	CASSFGQGMNTEAFF
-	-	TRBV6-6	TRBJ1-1	TGTGCCACCCGGAGGACGGGGACTGAAGCTTTCTTT	CATRRTGTEAFF
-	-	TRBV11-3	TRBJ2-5	TGTGCCAGCAGCTTAGGGGTCCAAGAGACCCAGTACTTC	CASSLGVQETQYF
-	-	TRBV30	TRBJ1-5	TGTGCCTGGAGTTCCGGCTATTCCGATCAGCCCCAGCATTTT	CAWSSGYSDQPQHF
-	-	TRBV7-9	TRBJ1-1	TGTGCCAGCAGCTTAAGGGGAGTCACTGAAGCTTTCTTT	CASSLRGVTEAFF
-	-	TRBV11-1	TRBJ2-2	TGTGCCAGCAGCTTAGCTCAGGGTACCGGGGAGCTGTTTTTT	CASSLAQGTGELFF
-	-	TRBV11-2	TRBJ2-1	TGTGCCAGCAGCGGGGACGGATTTAATGAGCAGTTCTTC	CASSGDGFNEQFF
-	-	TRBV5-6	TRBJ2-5	TGTGCCAGCAGCTGGGTAGCAGGCGAGACCCAGTACTTC	CASSWVAGETQYF
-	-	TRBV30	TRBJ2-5	TGTGCCTGGAGTGTAGGGGTCAGCGGGCCTTTCCAAGAGACCCAGTACTTC	CAWSVGVSGPFQETQYF
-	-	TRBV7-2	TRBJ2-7	TGTGCCAGCAGCCCCGCCGTGGCAACCGCCTACGAGCAGTACTTC	CASSPAVATAYEQYF
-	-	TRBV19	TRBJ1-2	TGTGCCAGTAGTATTCCCAACGGCAGGCTGGATGGCTACACCTTC	CASSIPNGRLDGYTF
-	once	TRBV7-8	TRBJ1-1	TGTGCCAGCAGCTCGGGACCTACGGCGACTGAAGCTTTCTTT	CASSSGPTATEAFF
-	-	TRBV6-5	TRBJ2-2	TGTGCCAGCAGTTTCAGCGGGCTTAGCACCGGGGAGCTGTTTTTT	CASSFSGLSTGELFF
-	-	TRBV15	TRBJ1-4	TGTGCCACCAGCGGGGGAGGCAGTAAAAATGAAAAACTGTTTTTT	CATSGGGSKNEKLFF
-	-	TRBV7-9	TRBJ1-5	TGTGCCAGCAGCTCCCCAGGGATCAATCAGCCCCAGCATTTT	CASSSPGINQPQHF
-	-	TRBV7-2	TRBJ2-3	TGTGCCAGCAGGCGCAAAGGTCCTCCAAGTGTACAGGATACGCAGTATTTT	CASRRKGPPSVQDTQYF
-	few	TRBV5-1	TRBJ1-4	TGCGCCAGCAGCTTTACGTCCGGACCTATGGGGGAAAAACTGTTTTTT	CASSFTSGPMGEKLFF
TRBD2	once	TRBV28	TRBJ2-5	TGTGCCAGCAGTTTAACGGGTAGCGGGACACCCCAAGAGACCCAGTACTTC	CASSLTGSGTPQETQYF
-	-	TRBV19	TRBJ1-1	TGTGCCAGTAGTACGTGGACGAACACTGAAGCTTTCTTT	CASSTWTNTEAFF
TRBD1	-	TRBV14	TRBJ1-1	TGTGCCAGCAGCCAGCTGACAGGGGTGAACACTGAAGCTTTCTTT	CASSQLTGVNTEAFF
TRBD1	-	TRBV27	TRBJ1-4	TGTGCCAGCAGTCCCTTCGGGACAGCGGGTGAAAAACTGTTTTTT	CASSPFGTAGEKLFF
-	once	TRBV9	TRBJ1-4	TGTGCCAGCAGCCCCTCGGGGAGTCAGGGGCCGAAAAAACTGTTTTTT	CASSPSGSQGPKKLFF
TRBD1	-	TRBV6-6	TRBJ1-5	TGTGCCAGCAGTTACTTTCCGACAGGGACCAATCAGCCCCAGCATTTT	CASSYFPTGTNQPQHF
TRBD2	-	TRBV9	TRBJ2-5	TGTGCCAGCAGCGTAGGATTCAAGGGGGGACTAGCAGGGGAGACCCAGTACTTC	CASSVGFKGGLAGETQYF
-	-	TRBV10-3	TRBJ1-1	TGTGCCATCAGTGAGTCCGTGGAATACGCTGAAGCTTTCTTT	CAISESVEYAEAFF